The 17 T cell receptor beta chains presented below share a single source sample, sequenced in a study of blood T cell repertoires in COVID-19. Some clones are missing from TCRdb's copy, which holds only in-frame ones; the method was immunoSEQ multiplex PCR. The data show under 350,000 clones, approximately 85% seen once. The sample was peripheral blood. These receptors came from a human donor in a cohort sampled during active COVID-19.

The count of this clone is one. This sequence joins TRBV27 and TRBJ2-2, with 8 bases matching TRBD2. The CDR3 has 16 amino acids. Germline CDR1 and CDR2: MNHEY and SMNVEV (reference sequence). V was clipped by 3 bases and J by 2 bases; unmatched bases: 5. Here the CDR3 DNA reads TGTGCCAGCAGTTTGGGAGCGGGGGTAAACACCGGGGAGCTGTTTTTT. This translates into CASSLGAGVNTGELFF.

The chain recombines TRBV5-1 with TRBJ2-7, with TRBD1 matching over 10 bases. The germline V gene has CDR1 SGHRS and CDR2 YFSETQ. The CDR3 consists of 16 residues. After removal of 1 base from V and 0 bases from J, the junction contained 4 bases not matched to a gene. The CDR3 region is CASSLSGTGVSYEQYF. The CDR3 DNA follows: TGCGCCAGCAGCTTGTCCGGGACAGGGGTCTCCTACGAGCAGTACTTC.

This chain joins TRBV3-1 (or the pseudogene TRBV3-2) and TRBJ2-4; 10 nucleotides align to TRBD2. Germline assignment: CDR1 LGHDT and CDR2 YNNKEL (reference sequence). V gave up 4 bases and J gave up 0 bases; unmatched junction bases: 12. The CDR3 sequence is 19 residues long. The CDR3 DNA reads TGTGCCAGCAGCCGGGGACTAGCGTACTATAAGCTAGCCAAAAACATTCAGTACTTC. Amino acids: CASSRGLAYYKLAKNIQYF.

This clone was recorded at least ten times. This chain links TRBV7-9 with TRBJ1-2, with TRBD1 as a possible D gene (5 bases). The CDR3 has 14 amino acids. V lost 0 bases and J 7 bases, leaving 12 bases between the germline ends. Looked up from germline, CDR1 is SEHNR and CDR2 is FQNEAQ (reference sequence). The CDR3 sequence: CASSLAQGAGGYTF. CDR3 bases: TGTGCCAGCAGCTTAGCCCAGGGAGCGGGTGGCTACACCTTC.

V usage is TRBV10-1 and J usage is TRBJ2-7; D may be TRBD2 (7 bases). The germline V gene has CDR1 WNHNN and CDR2 SYGVQD (reference sequence). The germline V and J ends were trimmed by 0 bases and 0 bases, with 12 bases remaining between them. The CDR3 length is 16 residues. The CDR3 is CASSESLRGHSYEQYF. CDR3 nucleotide sequence: TGCGCCAGCAGTGAGTCGTTGCGGGGGCACTCCTACGAGCAGTACTTC.

The rearrangement links TRBV5-4 to TRBJ2-7; 7 bases are a match to TRBD1. Germline V lookup: CDR1 SGHNT, CDR2 YYREEE (reference sequence). The CDR3 runs 16 residues. The V segment lost 4 bases and the J segment 6 bases; nucleotides outside the gene matches: 16. The CDR3 loop is CASSRVRGGTEGEQYF. CDR3 coding DNA: TGTGCCAGCAGCCGGGTACGAGGGGGCACAGAAGGCGAGCAGTACTTC.

Comments on this clone: This CDR3 is also generated by other DNA sequences in the sample. The CDR3 reads CASRADYEQYF. The CDR3 coding sequence is TGCGCCAGCAGGGCGGACTACGAGCAGTACTTC. The chain uses TRBV10-2 and TRBJ2-7; D not certain. V was cut by 6 bases and J by 3 bases, with 6 bases left in between. The CDR3 totals 11 residues. Germline-derived CDR1 and CDR2 are WSHSY and SAAADI.

The chain combines TRBV6-5 with TRBJ1-4; 11 bases align to TRBD1. After removal of 6 bases from V and 8 bases from J, the junction contained 2 bases not matched to a gene. This CDR3 has 13 residues. Germline V gives CDR1 MNHEY, CDR2 SVGAGI. This CDR3 is CASRDRGREKLFF. CDR3 DNA sequence: TGTGCCAGCAGGGACAGGGGGCGGGAAAAACTGTTTTTT.

J is TRBJ1-1 and V is TRBV3-1 (or the pseudogene TRBV3-2); D not resolved. CDR1 and CDR2 from the germline V gene are LGHDT and YNNKEL (reference sequence). Trimming left V 5 bases short and J 0 bases short, with 10 bases between. This CDR3 comprises 14 residues. The CDR3, as DNA: TGTGCCAGCAGCACACAGCTGCTGAACACTGAAGCTTTCTTT. Translation: CASSTQLLNTEAFF.

The chain recombines TRBV24-1 with TRBJ2-3; 8 positions agree with TRBD2. Germline values: CDR1 KGHDR, CDR2 SFDVKD. Trimming took 5 bases from V and 3 from J; bases not matched to a gene: 3. The CDR3 runs to 14 residues. CDR3 protein: CATSVGLGTDTQYF. The DNA for the CDR3 is TGTGCCACCAGTGTGGGACTAGGGACAGATACGCAGTATTTT.

The chain combines TRBV6-2 or TRBV6-3 with TRBJ2-7, with unresolved D. The CDR3 runs to 14 residues. CDR1 is MNHEY, CDR2 SVGEGT, per germline. V lost 0 bases and J lost 6, with 12 bases in between. Written as DNA, the CDR3 is TGTGCCAGCAGTTACTCGTGGGCCCCCTCCGAGCAGTACTTC. Translated: CASSYSWAPSEQYF.

The chain uses TRBV4-2 and TRBJ2-3; 13 bases are shared with TRBD2. The germline V gene encodes CDR1 LGHNA and CDR2 YNFKEQ. The CDR3 contains 16 residues. J lost 4 bases, V lost 0 bases, and 1 base had no gene match. Written as DNA, the CDR3 is TGTGCCAGCAGCCAAGATGGACTAGCGGGGGCAGATACGCAGTATTTT. This translates into CASSQDGLAGADTQYF.

This rearrangement joins TRBV20-1 to TRBJ2-3; 8 bases are shared with TRBD2. The CDR3 has 14 residues. After removal of 3 bases from V and 4 bases from J, the junction contained 6 bases not matched to a gene. Germline V gene sequence: CDR1 DFQATT, CDR2 SNEGSKA (reference sequence). For the CDR3, the DNA is TGCAGTGCTAGTATTTCCGGGAGGGCAGATACGCAGTATTTT. Translating gives CSASISGRADTQYF.

The chain carries TRBV7-9 and TRBJ1-5; D is undetermined. The length of the CDR3 is 13 residues. CDR1 and CDR2 (germline): SEHNR, FQNEAQ (reference sequence). Trimming cost V 5 bases and J 5 bases, with 10 bases left between them. CDR3 in DNA: TGTGCCAGCAGCCCACGCGGTGATCAGCCCCAGCATTTT. Translating it yields CASSPRGDQPQHF. Complete variable domain (other parts from reference TRBV7-9 and TRBJ1-5): DTGVSQNPRHKITKRGQNVTFRCDPISEHNRLYWYRQTLGQGPEFLTYFQNEAQLEKSRLLSDRFSAERPKGSFSTLEIQRTEQGDSAMYLCASSPRGDQPQHFGDGTRLSIL.

This clone was seen just once. The chain has TRBV18 and TRBJ2-3, with D perhaps TRBD2 (7 bases). Trimming removed 0 bases at V and 4 bases at J, with 14 bases between. Germline loops: CDR1 KGHSH, CDR2 LQKENI. CDR3 length equals 16 residues. The CDR3 nucleotides are TGTGCCAGCTCACCACCGGCGGGGGCAGGGGCAGATACGCAGTATTTT. It encodes CASSPPAGAGADTQYF. The whole variable domain, filled in from reference TRBV18 and TRBJ2-3, reads NAGVMQNPRHLVRRRGQEARLRCSPMKGHSHVYWYRQLPEEGLKFMVYLQKENIIDESGMPKERFSAEFPKEGPSILRIQQVVRGDSAAYFCASSPPAGAGADTQYFGPGTRLTVL.

Regarding this clone: Other DNA sequences within the sample encode an identical CDR3. The gene calls are TRBV5-1 and TRBJ1-4; D not resolved. CDR1 and CDR2 (germline): SGHRS, YFSETQ. V was cut by 5 bases and J by 0 bases, with 8 bases left in between. This CDR3 is 14 amino acids long. Written as DNA, the CDR3 is TGCGCCAGCAGTTCGGGGACAACTAATGAAAAACTGTTTTTT. Translation: CASSSGTTNEKLFF.

The rearrangement links TRBV4-1 to TRBJ1-1; D is unresolved. V was pared by 4 bases and J by 2 bases, with 11 bases between. Germline loops: CDR1 MGHRA, CDR2 YSYEKL. This CDR3 contains 14 residues. The CDR3: CASSRLTQNTEAFF. CDR3 bases: TGCGCCAGCAGCCGTTTGACTCAAAACACTGAAGCTTTCTTT.